One sample yielded the 5 T cell receptor beta chains listed below, sequenced in a study of blood T cell repertoires in COVID-19. Repertoires were generated with immunoSEQ multiplex PCR, while TCRdb's copy carries only in-frame clones and drops some. The table includes about 200,000 clones, over 80% detected once. Material: peripheral blood. These receptors were taken from a man in his 60s with COVID-19, enrolled during active disease.

V and J are TRBV28 and TRBJ1-5; 7 bases fit TRBD1. The junction had 11 bases not matched to a gene; V was cut back by 2 bases and J by 7 bases. The CDR3 is 16 residues long. The V gene's germline CDR1 is MDHEN and CDR2 SYDVKM. CDR3 DNA sequence: TGTGCCAGCAGTTTAGCAGGGGGGCCTTTCGGGCAGCCCCAGCATTTT. This codes for CASSLAGGPFGQPQHF.

The rearrangement uses TRBV9 and TRBJ1-3, with TRBD1 identical over 12 bases. V lost 2 bases to trimming and J lost 3 bases; unmatched junction nucleotides: 3. The CDR3 has 16 residues. Germline CDR1 SGDLS, CDR2 YYNGEE. CDR3 residues: CASSVGTGGGGNTIYF. DNA of the CDR3: TGTGCCAGCAGCGTCGGGACAGGGGGCGGTGGAAACACCATATATTTT.

V is TRBV4-2 and J is TRBJ1-1; the D is unclear. With 4 bases removed from V and 6 bases from J, the gap between germline ends came to 15 bases. The CDR3 has 14 amino acids. Per germline, CDR1 LGHNA and CDR2 YNFKEQ. The CDR3, as DNA: TGTGCCAGCAGCCCTAAACGTTCCGAGGCTGAAGCTTTCTTT. The encoded protein is CASSPKRSEAEAFF.

In regard to this clone: At one of its ends the junction is not consistent with the germline gene, which may arise from a read error. V gene TRBV27 combines with J gene TRBJ2-2; D is possibly TRBD2 (5 bases). In germline, CDR1 is MNHEY, CDR2 SMNVEV (reference sequence). This CDR3 has 12 residues. CDR3 protein: CAGSRETGELFF. Written as DNA, the CDR3 is TGTGCCGGCAGTAGGGAGACCGGGGAGCTGTTTTTT.

This clone was detected only once. The chain joins TRBV2 to TRBJ1-1; D not resolved. V lost 3 bases, J lost 2 bases, and 10 bases lay in between. CDR3 size: 14 residues. Germline CDR1 SNHLY, CDR2 FYNNEI. In DNA form, the CDR3 reads TGTGCCAGCAGTGATCAGGTGGCCAACACTGAAGCTTTCTTT. This gives the protein CASSDQVANTEAFF.